This TCR beta chain was sequenced in a study of T cells after yellow fever vaccination. In the study overall: Preparation of the low-cell-number fractions used SMART-Seq v4 Ultra Low Input. Whole-study results and caveats: Most clones from primary vaccination were detected again post-booster (roughly 96% CD4, 88% CD8).

In TCRdb, the 5' RACE reads were re-called with MiXCR into one record per CDR3 protein. The sample comprises approximately 600,000 distinct CDR3 sequences, 9% to 15% of which are singletons, and approximately 15% rests with the top ten. This clonotype was found a few times. Its antigen remains unidentified. Source: PBMCs, taken on the day of the yellow fever booster vaccination. This clonotype was obtained from a man aged 25-45 years who received the YFV17D yellow fever vaccine.

The CDR3 DNA reads as TGCAGTGTCAAGGACCACACAGATACGCAGTATTTT. Translated, it gives CSVKDHTDTQYF. The chain recombines TRBV20-1 with TRBJ2-3; D is ambiguous. V was cut by 7 bases and J by 2 bases, with 10 bases left in between. The germline CDR1 and CDR2 sequences are DFQATT and SNEGSKA (reference sequence). The CDR3 is 12 amino acids.